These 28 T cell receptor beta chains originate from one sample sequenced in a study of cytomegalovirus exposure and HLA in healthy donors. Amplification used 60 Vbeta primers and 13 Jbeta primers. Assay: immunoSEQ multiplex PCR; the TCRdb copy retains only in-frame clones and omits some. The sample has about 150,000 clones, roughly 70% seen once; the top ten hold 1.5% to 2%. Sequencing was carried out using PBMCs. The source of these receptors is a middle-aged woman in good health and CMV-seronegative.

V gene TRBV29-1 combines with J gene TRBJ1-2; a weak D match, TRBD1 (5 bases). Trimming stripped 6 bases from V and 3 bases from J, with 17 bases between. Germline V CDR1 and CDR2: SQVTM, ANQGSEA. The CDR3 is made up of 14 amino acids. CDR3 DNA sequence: TGCAGCGTGGTCCCCAGGGAAAGATACTATGGCTACACCTTC. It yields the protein CSVVPRERYYGYTF.

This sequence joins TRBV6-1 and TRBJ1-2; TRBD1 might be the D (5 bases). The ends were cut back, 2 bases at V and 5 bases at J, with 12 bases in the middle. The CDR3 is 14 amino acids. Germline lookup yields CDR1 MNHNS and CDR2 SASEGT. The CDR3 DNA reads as TGTGCCAGCAGTGAACATTCGGGGGAATATGGCTACACCTTC. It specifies CASSEHSGEYGYTF.

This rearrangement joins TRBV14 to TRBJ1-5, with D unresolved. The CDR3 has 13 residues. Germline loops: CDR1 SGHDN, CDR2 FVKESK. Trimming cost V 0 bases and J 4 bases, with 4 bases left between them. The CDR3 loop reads CASSQDENQPQHF. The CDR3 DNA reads TGTGCCAGCAGCCAAGACGAGAATCAGCCCCAGCATTTT.

This CDR3 reads CSVSCSGANVLTF. As DNA, the CDR3 is TGCAGCGTCTCCTGCTCTGGGGCCAACGTCCTGACTTTC. The V call is TRBV29-1, the J call TRBJ2-6; D is ambiguous. V lost 6 bases to trimming and J lost 0 bases, with 6 bases between them. This CDR3 contains 13 residues. CDR1 SQVTM and CDR2 ANQGSEA come from the germline V gene.

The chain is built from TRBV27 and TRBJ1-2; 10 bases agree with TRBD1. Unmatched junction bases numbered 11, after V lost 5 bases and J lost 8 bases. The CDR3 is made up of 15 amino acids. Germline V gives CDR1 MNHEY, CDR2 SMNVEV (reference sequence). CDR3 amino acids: CASSPPGTGVYGYTF. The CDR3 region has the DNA TGTGCCAGCAGTCCCCCCGGGACAGGGGTTTACGGCTACACCTTC.

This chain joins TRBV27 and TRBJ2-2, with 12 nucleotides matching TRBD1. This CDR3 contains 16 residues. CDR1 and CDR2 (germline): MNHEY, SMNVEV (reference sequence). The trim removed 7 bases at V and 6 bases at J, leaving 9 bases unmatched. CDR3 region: CASTLGTGGSAGELFF. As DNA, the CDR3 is TGTGCCAGCACCTTGGGGACAGGGGGCTCGGCCGGGGAGCTGTTTTTT.

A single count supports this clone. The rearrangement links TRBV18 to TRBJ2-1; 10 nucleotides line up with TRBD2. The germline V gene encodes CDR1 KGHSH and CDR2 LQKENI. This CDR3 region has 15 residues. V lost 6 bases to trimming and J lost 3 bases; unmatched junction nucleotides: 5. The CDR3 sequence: CASSVGLANYNEQFF. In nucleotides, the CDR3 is TGTGCCAGCTCGGTGGGACTAGCGAACTACAATGAGCAGTTCTTC.

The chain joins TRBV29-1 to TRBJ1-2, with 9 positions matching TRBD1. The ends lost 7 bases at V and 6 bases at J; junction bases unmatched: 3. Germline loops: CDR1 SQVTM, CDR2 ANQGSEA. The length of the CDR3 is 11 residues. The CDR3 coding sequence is TGCAGCGCCAGACAGGGGGATGGCTACACCTTC. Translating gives CSARQGDGYTF.

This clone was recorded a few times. CDR3 DNA sequence: TGTGCCAGCAGCTTAGCGGGACAGGGCTATGGCTACACCTTC. Translating gives CASSLAGQGYGYTF. J is TRBJ1-2 and V is TRBV7-6, with 9 bases aligning to TRBD1. V was clipped by 0 bases and J by 4 bases; unmatched bases: 0. The CDR3 totals 14 residues. Germline V gene sequence: CDR1 SGHVS, CDR2 FNYEAQ.

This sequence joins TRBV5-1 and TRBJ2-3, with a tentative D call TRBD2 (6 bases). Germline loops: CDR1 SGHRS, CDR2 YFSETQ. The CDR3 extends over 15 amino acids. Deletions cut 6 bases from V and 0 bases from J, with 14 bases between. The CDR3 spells CASTRISGSTDTQYF. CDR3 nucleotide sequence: TGCGCCAGCACTAGGATCAGCGGGAGCACAGATACGCAGTATTTT.

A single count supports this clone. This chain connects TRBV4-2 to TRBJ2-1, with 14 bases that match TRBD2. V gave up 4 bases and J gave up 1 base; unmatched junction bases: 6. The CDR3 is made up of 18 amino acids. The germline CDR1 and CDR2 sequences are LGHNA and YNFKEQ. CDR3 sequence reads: CASSPSTSGGDSYNEQFF. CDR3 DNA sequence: TGTGCCAGCAGCCCCTCGACTAGCGGGGGGGATTCCTACAATGAGCAGTTCTTC.

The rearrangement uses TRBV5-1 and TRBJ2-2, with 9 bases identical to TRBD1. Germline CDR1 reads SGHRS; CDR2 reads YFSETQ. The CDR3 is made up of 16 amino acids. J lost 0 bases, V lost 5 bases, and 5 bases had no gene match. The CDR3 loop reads CASSFHRGPNTGELFF. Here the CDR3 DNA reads TGCGCCAGCAGTTTCCACAGGGGGCCGAACACCGGGGAGCTGTTTTTT.

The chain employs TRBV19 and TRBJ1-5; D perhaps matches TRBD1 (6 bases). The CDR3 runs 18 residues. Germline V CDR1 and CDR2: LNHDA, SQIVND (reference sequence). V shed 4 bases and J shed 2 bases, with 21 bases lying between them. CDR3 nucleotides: TGTGCCAGTAGTAATGACACAGGGAGGGGTACTGGCAATCAGCCCCAGCATTTT. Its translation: CASSNDTGRGTGNQPQHF.

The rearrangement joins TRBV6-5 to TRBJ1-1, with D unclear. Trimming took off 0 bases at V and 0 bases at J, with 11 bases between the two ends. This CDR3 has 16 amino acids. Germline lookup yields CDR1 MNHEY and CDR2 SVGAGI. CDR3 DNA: TGTGCCAGCAGTTACTCGACTAGACATATGAACACTGAAGCTTTCTTT. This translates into CASSYSTRHMNTEAFF.

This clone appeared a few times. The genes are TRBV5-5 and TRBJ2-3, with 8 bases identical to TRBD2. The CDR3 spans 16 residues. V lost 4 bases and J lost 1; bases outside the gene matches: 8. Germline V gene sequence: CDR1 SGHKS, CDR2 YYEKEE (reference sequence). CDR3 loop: CASSPWELAGTDTQYF. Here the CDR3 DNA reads TGTGCCAGCAGCCCCTGGGAACTAGCGGGCACAGATACGCAGTATTTT.

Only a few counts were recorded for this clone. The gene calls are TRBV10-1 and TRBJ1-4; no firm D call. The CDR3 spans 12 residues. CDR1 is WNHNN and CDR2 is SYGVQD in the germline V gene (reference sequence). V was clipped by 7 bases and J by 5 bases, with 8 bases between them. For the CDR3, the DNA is TGCGCCAGCAAGTTTAGCAATGAAAAACTGTTTTTT. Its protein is CASKFSNEKLFF.

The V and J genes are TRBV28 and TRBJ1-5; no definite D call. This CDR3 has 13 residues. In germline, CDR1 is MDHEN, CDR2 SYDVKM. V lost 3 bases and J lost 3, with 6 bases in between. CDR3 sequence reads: CASSFVSNQPQHF. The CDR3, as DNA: TGTGCCAGCAGTTTCGTTTCCAATCAGCCCCAGCATTTT.

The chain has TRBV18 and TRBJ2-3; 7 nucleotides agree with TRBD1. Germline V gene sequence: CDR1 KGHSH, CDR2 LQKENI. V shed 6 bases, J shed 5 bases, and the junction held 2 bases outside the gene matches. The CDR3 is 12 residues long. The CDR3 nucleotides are TGTGCCAGCTCGACAGGGCTAGATACGCAGTATTTT. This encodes CASSTGLDTQYF.

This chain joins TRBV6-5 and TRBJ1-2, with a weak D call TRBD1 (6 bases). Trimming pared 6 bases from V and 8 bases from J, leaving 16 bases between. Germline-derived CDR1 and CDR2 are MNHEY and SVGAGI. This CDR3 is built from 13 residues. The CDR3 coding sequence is TGTGCCAGCAGCTTGGGACATTTAGAAGGCTACACCTTC. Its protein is CASSLGHLEGYTF.

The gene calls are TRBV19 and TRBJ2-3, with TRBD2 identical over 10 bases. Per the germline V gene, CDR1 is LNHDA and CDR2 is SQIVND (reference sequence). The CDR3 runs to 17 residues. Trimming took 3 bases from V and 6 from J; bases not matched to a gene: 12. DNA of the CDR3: TGTGCCAGTAGTATTCCCCTTGGAGCGGGAGGGAGTGATACGCAGTATTTT. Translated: CASSIPLGAGGSDTQYF.

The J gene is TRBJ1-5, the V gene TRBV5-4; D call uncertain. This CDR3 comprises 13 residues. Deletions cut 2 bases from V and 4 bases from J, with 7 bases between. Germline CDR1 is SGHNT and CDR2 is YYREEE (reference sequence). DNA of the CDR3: TGTGCCAGCAGCTTCAACAGTAATCAGCCCCAGCATTTT. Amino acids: CASSFNSNQPQHF.

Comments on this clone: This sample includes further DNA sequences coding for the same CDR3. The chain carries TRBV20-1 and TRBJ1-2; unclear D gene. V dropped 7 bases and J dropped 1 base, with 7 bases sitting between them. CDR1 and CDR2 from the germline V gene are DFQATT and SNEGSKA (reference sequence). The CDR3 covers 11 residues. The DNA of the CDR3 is TGCAGTGGGGCCGGTAACTATGGCTACACCTTC. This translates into CSGAGNYGYTF.

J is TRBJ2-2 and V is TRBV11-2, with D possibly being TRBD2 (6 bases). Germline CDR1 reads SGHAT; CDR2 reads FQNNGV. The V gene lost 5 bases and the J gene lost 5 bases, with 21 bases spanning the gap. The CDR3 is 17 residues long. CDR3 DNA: TGTGCCAGCAGCCCGATCTTCGTGTGGGGGAGGACCGGGGAGCTGTTTTTT. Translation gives CASSPIFVWGRTGELFF.

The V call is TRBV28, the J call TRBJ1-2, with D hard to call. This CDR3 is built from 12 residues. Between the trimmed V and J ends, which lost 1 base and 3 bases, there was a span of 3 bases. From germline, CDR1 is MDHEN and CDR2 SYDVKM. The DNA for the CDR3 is TGTGCCAGCAGTTTATCGGACTATGGCTACACCTTC. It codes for CASSLSDYGYTF.

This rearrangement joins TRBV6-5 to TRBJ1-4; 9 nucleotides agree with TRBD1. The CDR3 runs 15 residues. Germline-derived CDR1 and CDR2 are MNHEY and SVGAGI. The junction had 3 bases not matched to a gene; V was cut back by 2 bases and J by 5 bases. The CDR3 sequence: CASSYVGQGNEKLFF. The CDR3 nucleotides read TGTGCCAGCAGTTACGTGGGACAGGGCAATGAAAAACTGTTTTTT.

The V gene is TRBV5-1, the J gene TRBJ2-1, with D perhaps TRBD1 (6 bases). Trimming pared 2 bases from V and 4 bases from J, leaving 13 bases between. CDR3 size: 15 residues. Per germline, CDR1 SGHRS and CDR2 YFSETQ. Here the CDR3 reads CASSFPGVGYNEQFF. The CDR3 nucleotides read TGCGCCAGCAGCTTCCCAGGGGTTGGATACAATGAGCAGTTCTTC.

The CDR3 reads CASSPILTSTGPYGYTF. CDR3 DNA: TGTGCCAGCTCACCAATCCTAACGTCGACAGGACCCTATGGCTACACCTTC. V usage is TRBV18 and J usage is TRBJ1-2; D possibly corresponds to TRBD1 (6 bases). CDR3 length: 17 residues. V lost 2 bases to trimming and J lost 4 bases, with 20 bases between them. CDR1 KGHSH and CDR2 LQKENI come from the germline V gene.

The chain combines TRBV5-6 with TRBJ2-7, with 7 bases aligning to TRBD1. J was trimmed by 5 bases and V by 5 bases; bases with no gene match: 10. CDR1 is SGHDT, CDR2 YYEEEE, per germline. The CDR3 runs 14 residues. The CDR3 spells CASRRVGGLNEQYF. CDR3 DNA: TGTGCCAGCAGACGGGTAGGGGGCCTCAACGAGCAGTACTTC.